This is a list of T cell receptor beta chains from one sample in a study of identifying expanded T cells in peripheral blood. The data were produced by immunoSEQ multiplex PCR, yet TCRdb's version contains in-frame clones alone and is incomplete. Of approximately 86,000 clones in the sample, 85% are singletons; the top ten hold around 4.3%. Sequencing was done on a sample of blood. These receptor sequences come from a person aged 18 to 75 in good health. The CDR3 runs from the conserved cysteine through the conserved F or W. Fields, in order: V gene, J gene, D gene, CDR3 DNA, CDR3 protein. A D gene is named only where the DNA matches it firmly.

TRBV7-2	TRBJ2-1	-	TGTGCCAGCAGCTTTAGGGGTGAGCAGTTCTTC	CASSFRGEQFF
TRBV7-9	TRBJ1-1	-	TGTGCCAGCAGCTTTCAGGGAACTGAAGCTTTCTTT	CASSFQGTEAFF
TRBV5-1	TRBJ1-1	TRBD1	TGCGCCACCGGGACAGGGAACACTGAAGCTTTCTTT	CATGTGNTEAFF
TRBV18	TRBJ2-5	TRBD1	TGTGCCAGCTCACCAATCGGACAGGGGGAGACCCAGTACTTC	CASSPIGQGETQYF
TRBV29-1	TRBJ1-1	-	TGCAGCGCCTACAGGGATCCGAACACTGAAGCTTTCTTT	CSAYRDPNTEAFF
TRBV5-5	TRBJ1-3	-	TGTGCCAGCAGCTTGTTAGTCCAGGGCCTAAACACCATATATTTT	CASSLLVQGLNTIYF
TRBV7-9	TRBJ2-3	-	TGTGCCAGCAGCTTAGGTTCATTTGGGGGTGGGGCAGATACGCAGTATTTT	CASSLGSFGGGADTQYF
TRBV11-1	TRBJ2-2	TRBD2	TGTGCCAGCAGAGCGGGGAGGTGGGCAGAAAACACCGGGGAGCTGTTTTTT	CASRAGRWAENTGELFF
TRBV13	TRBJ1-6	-	TGTGCCAGCAGCTTATGGTCAGGCAATTCACCCCTCCACTTT	CASSLWSGNSPLHF
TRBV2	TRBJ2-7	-	TGTGCCAGCAGCAGCTTCGGGGCCTACGAGCAGTACTTC	CASSSFGAYEQYF
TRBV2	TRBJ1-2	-	TGTGCCAGCAGTGTCTTCCCGGACAGAGATAACTATGGCTACACCTTC	CASSVFPDRDNYGYTF
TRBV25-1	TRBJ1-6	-	TGTGCCAGCAGTACTCGGCAGGGTATCTCACCCCTCCACTTT	CASSTRQGISPLHF
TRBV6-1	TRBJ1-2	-	TGTGCCAGCAGTCACAGGGACGGCTATGGCTACACCTTC	CASSHRDGYGYTF
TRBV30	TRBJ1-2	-	TGTGCCTGGAGTGTCCTAATGGGGTCAGGAGGAGACTATGGCTACACCTTC	CAWSVLMGSGGDYGYTF
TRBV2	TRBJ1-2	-	TGTGCCAGCACCACAGGAGGCAGGGCCTATGGCTACACCTTC	CASTTGGRAYGYTF
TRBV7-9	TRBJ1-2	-	TGTGCCAGCAGCTTAGAAGTTGGTGGCTACACCTTC	CASSLEVGGYTF
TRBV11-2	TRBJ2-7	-	TGTGCCAGCAGCTTAGATCCCGCAGGTCCTCGGGGCGAGCAGTACTTC	CASSLDPAGPRGEQYF
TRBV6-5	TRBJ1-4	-	TGTGCCAGCAGTTACGGGGGTTTTAACGAAAAACTGTTTTTT	CASSYGGFNEKLFF
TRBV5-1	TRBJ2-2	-	TGCGCCAGCAGCTCCCAGGGGAACACCGGGGAGCTGTTTTTT	CASSSQGNTGELFF
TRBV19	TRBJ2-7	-	TGTGCCAGTAGTGCCGGACGTCTCGGCATGGACGAGCAGTACTTC	CASSAGRLGMDEQYF
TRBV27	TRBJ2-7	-	TGTGCCAGCCTCAGTTTAAGGTTCTCCTACGAGCAGTACTTC	CASLSLRFSYEQYF
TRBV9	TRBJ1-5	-	TGTGCCAGCAGCAGGGGGGTGAGCAATCAGCCCCAGCATTTT	CASSRGVSNQPQHF
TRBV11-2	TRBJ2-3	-	TGTGCCAGCAGCTTCTTCGGGGGGCCATGGGATACGCAGTATTTT	CASSFFGGPWDTQYF
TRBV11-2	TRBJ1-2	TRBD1	TGTGCCAGCAGCTTCCAACAGGGGGCTGCCTATGGCTACACCTTC	CASSFQQGAAYGYTF
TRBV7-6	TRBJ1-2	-	TGTGCCAGCAGCTTAGCGGGGGGTGATTGGCTGCAGGGCTATGGCTACACCTTC	CASSLAGGDWLQGYGYTF
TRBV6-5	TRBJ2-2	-	TGTGCCAGCAGACTCGACCCGACTGGGACCGGGGAGCTGTTTTTT	CASRLDPTGTGELFF